Listed below are T cell receptor beta chains from one sample, sequenced in a study of human T cells and chemical hapten exposure. TCRdb reprocessed the RACE reads via MiXCR and lists one record per CDR3 protein. The sample records roughly 50,000 distinct CDR3 sequences, 9.5% to 10% being singletons. Source: whole blood, taken in connection with sensitization to the hapten diphenylcyclopropenone (DPC). The receptor set was obtained from a woman aged 50 to 65 with alopecia areata. Some clones in this sample may be carry-over from other donors' samples. CDR3s include the opening cysteine and the closing phenylalanine or tryptophan. A D gene is named only where the DNA matches it firmly. Some rows have no size entry. The others give once, few or many, or a class for an expanded clone.

V gene: TRBV5-5
D gene: TRBD1
J gene: TRBJ1-4
CDR3 length: 15
clone size: -
CDR3 protein: CASSYGDSFNEKLFF
CDR3 DNA: TGTGCCAGCAGCTACGGGGACAGTTTTAATGAAAAACTGTTTTTT

V gene: TRBV18
D gene: TRBD1
J gene: TRBJ1-4
CDR3 length: 15
clone size: many
CDR3 protein: CASSLAGTDGEKLFF
CDR3 DNA: TGTGCCAGCTCACTCGCCGGGACAGATGGTGAAAAACTGTTTTTT

V gene: TRBV6-5
D gene: -
J gene: TRBJ2-3
CDR3 length: 14
clone size: many
CDR3 protein: CASSYTYQGDTQYF
CDR3 DNA: TGTGCCAGCAGTTACACATACCAGGGAGATACGCAGTATTTT

V gene: TRBV11-1
D gene: -
J gene: TRBJ2-1
CDR3 length: 14
clone size: -
CDR3 protein: CASSYPGVYNEQFF
CDR3 DNA: TGTGCCAGCAGCTACCCCGGGGTTTACAATGAGCAGTTCTTC

V gene: TRBV18
D gene: -
J gene: TRBJ1-2
CDR3 length: 14
clone size: few
CDR3 protein: CASSPNRDGYGYTF
CDR3 DNA: TGTGCCAGCTCACCAAACCGAGACGGATATGGCTACACCTTC

V gene: TRBV4-1
D gene: -
J gene: TRBJ1-5
CDR3 length: 17
clone size: many
CDR3 protein: CASSQGTSSNGNQPQHF
CDR3 DNA: TGCGCCAGCAGCCAAGGAACGTCTTCTAATGGCAATCAGCCCCAGCATTTT

V gene: TRBV10-3
D gene: -
J gene: TRBJ2-5
CDR3 length: 15
clone size: -
CDR3 protein: CAISESSSARPTQYF
CDR3 DNA: TGTGCCATCAGTGAGTCCTCTAGCGCCCGGCCGACCCAGTACTTC

V gene: TRBV25-1
D gene: -
J gene: TRBJ2-7
CDR3 length: 12
clone size: once
CDR3 protein: CASGGFSYEQYF
CDR3 DNA: TGTGCCAGCGGCGGATTTTCCTACGAGCAGTACTTC

V gene: TRBV28
D gene: -
J gene: TRBJ2-5
CDR3 length: 15
clone size: few
CDR3 protein: CASSFFGQKQETQYF
CDR3 DNA: TGTGCCAGCAGTTTCTTCGGACAGAAACAAGAGACCCAGTACTTC

V gene: TRBV10-3
D gene: -
J gene: TRBJ2-3
CDR3 length: 12
clone size: -
CDR3 protein: CAISGNGDTQYF
CDR3 DNA: TGTGCCATCAGCGGAAATGGTGATACGCAGTATTTT

V gene: TRBV7-8
D gene: -
J gene: TRBJ1-5
CDR3 length: 16
clone size: few
CDR3 protein: CASSRDRQVSNQPQHF
CDR3 DNA: TGTGCCAGCAGCCGAGATCGACAGGTTAGCAATCAGCCCCAGCATTTT

V gene: TRBV11-2
D gene: TRBD2
J gene: TRBJ2-5
CDR3 length: 18
clone size: many
CDR3 protein: CASSHFVLASGRGETQYF
CDR3 DNA: TGTGCCAGCAGCCATTTCGTATTAGCTAGCGGGAGAGGAGAGACCCAGTACTTC

V gene: TRBV7-2
D gene: -
J gene: TRBJ2-1
CDR3 length: 14
clone size: few
CDR3 protein: CASSLGVGYNEQFF
CDR3 DNA: TGTGCCAGCAGCTTAGGTGTCGGGTACAATGAGCAGTTCTTC

V gene: TRBV6-1
D gene: TRBD1
J gene: TRBJ1-5
CDR3 length: 15
clone size: few
CDR3 protein: CASRARDSPNQPQHF
CDR3 DNA: TGTGCCAGCAGGGCGCGGGACAGTCCTAATCAGCCCCAGCATTTT

V gene: TRBV24-1
D gene: -
J gene: TRBJ2-2
CDR3 length: 15
clone size: few
CDR3 protein: CATSDLRTHAGELFF
CDR3 DNA: TGTGCCACCAGTGATTTGAGGACGCACGCCGGGGAGCTGTTTTTT

V gene: TRBV5-1
D gene: -
J gene: TRBJ1-5
CDR3 length: 14
clone size: -
CDR3 protein: CASSLGQHNQPQHF
CDR3 DNA: TGCGCCAGCAGCTTAGGACAGCACAATCAGCCCCAGCATTTT

V gene: TRBV29-1
D gene: TRBD1
J gene: TRBJ1-4
CDR3 length: 15
clone size: many
CDR3 protein: CSVLGQGADNEKLFF
CDR3 DNA: TGCAGCGTACTCGGACAGGGGGCGGATAATGAAAAACTGTTTTTT

V gene: TRBV19
D gene: TRBD2
J gene: TRBJ2-1
CDR3 length: 16
clone size: few
CDR3 protein: CASRAPTSEFYNEQFF
CDR3 DNA: TGTGCCAGTAGAGCTCCTACTAGCGAATTCTACAATGAGCAGTTCTTC

V gene: TRBV5-6
D gene: TRBD1
J gene: TRBJ1-3
CDR3 length: 17
clone size: many
CDR3 protein: CASSPTGLGTSGNTIYF
CDR3 DNA: TGTGCCAGCAGCCCGACAGGGTTAGGAACCTCTGGAAACACCATATATTTT

V gene: TRBV6-2/TRBV6-3
D gene: TRBD1
J gene: TRBJ1-5
CDR3 length: 15
clone size: many
CDR3 protein: CASSYRDRGNQPQHF
CDR3 DNA: TGTGCCAGCAGTTACCGGGACAGGGGTAATCAGCCCCAGCATTTT

V gene: TRBV18
D gene: -
J gene: TRBJ1-1
CDR3 length: 13
clone size: many
CDR3 protein: CASSPAGRADAFF
CDR3 DNA: TGTGCCAGCTCCCCCGCGGGCAGGGCGGACGCTTTCTTT

V gene: TRBV20-1
D gene: TRBD2
J gene: TRBJ2-3
CDR3 length: 15
clone size: few
CDR3 protein: CSARDTSGGTDTQYF
CDR3 DNA: TGCAGTGCTAGAGACACTAGCGGGGGCACAGATACGCAGTATTTT

V gene: TRBV28
D gene: -
J gene: TRBJ1-5
CDR3 length: 14
clone size: -
CDR3 protein: CASCLKTLHQPQHF
CDR3 DNA: TGTGCCTCCTGCCTAAAGACCCTCCATCAGCCCCAGCATTTT

V gene: TRBV18
D gene: TRBD1
J gene: TRBJ1-1
CDR3 length: 16
clone size: many
CDR3 protein: CASSPSTGATNTEAFF
CDR3 DNA: TGTGCCAGCTCACCCTCGACAGGGGCTACGAACACTGAAGCTTTCTTT

V gene: TRBV20-1
D gene: -
J gene: TRBJ2-7
CDR3 length: 12
clone size: -
CDR3 protein: CSASRVAYEQYF
CDR3 DNA: TGCAGTGCTAGCAGAGTAGCCTACGAGCAGTACTTC

V gene: TRBV4-2
D gene: -
J gene: TRBJ2-7
CDR3 length: 12
clone size: few
CDR3 protein: CASSLEGAEQYF
CDR3 DNA: TGTGCCAGCAGCCTGGAAGGTGCCGAGCAGTACTTC

V gene: TRBV18
D gene: -
J gene: TRBJ1-2
CDR3 length: 15
clone size: few
CDR3 protein: CASSPPTGSFNGYTF
CDR3 DNA: TGTGCCAGCTCACCACCCACAGGGAGCTTTAATGGCTACACCTTC

V gene: TRBV28
D gene: -
J gene: TRBJ2-1
CDR3 length: 11
clone size: few
CDR3 protein: CASRGFNEQFF
CDR3 DNA: TGTGCCAGCAGGGGGTTCAATGAGCAGTTCTTC

V gene: TRBV3-1
D gene: -
J gene: TRBJ2-1
CDR3 length: 16
clone size: -
CDR3 protein: CASRPWSGASENEQFF
CDR3 DNA: TGTGCCAGCAGACCCTGGTCAGGGGCTTCAGAGAATGAGCAGTTCTTC

V gene: TRBV5-1
D gene: TRBD2
J gene: TRBJ2-1
CDR3 length: 16
clone size: few
CDR3 protein: CASSPVIAGAYNEQFF
CDR3 DNA: TGCGCCAGCAGCCCGGTAATAGCGGGAGCGTACAATGAGCAGTTCTTC

V gene: TRBV12-3/TRBV12-4
D gene: -
J gene: TRBJ1-3
CDR3 length: 14
clone size: few
CDR3 protein: CASSQEVPGNTIYF
CDR3 DNA: TGTGCCAGCAGCCAGGAGGTCCCCGGAAACACCATATATTTT

V gene: TRBV28
D gene: -
J gene: TRBJ1-1
CDR3 length: 14
clone size: many
CDR3 protein: CASRKWGAVTEAFF
CDR3 DNA: TGTGCCAGCAGGAAATGGGGGGCGGTCACTGAAGCTTTCTTT

V gene: TRBV4-1
D gene: -
J gene: TRBJ2-3
CDR3 length: 18
clone size: few
CDR3 protein: CASSSLGSGGPSTDTQYF
CDR3 DNA: TGCGCCAGCAGCAGCTTGGGTTCAGGGGGGCCCAGCACAGATACGCAGTATTTT

V gene: TRBV14
D gene: TRBD2
J gene: TRBJ2-5
CDR3 length: 15
clone size: -
CDR3 protein: CASSQLGLARETQYF
CDR3 DNA: TGTGCCAGCAGCCAGTTGGGACTAGCCCGAGAGACCCAGTACTTC

V gene: TRBV12-3/TRBV12-4
D gene: -
J gene: TRBJ2-1
CDR3 length: 14
clone size: once
CDR3 protein: CASNVGQGPNEQFF
CDR3 DNA: TGTGCCAGCAACGTTGGGCAGGGGCCGAATGAGCAGTTCTTC

V gene: TRBV7-9
D gene: -
J gene: TRBJ2-7
CDR3 length: 13
clone size: few
CDR3 protein: CASSSPTVDEQYF
CDR3 DNA: TGTGCCAGCAGCTCGCCGACAGTCGACGAGCAGTACTTC

V gene: TRBV29-1
D gene: -
J gene: TRBJ1-1
CDR3 length: 15
clone size: many
CDR3 protein: CSAVGGRGSNTEAFF
CDR3 DNA: TGCAGCGCTGTGGGAGGCCGCGGTTCCAACACTGAAGCTTTCTTT

V gene: TRBV12-3/TRBV12-4
D gene: -
J gene: TRBJ2-3
CDR3 length: 12
clone size: -
CDR3 protein: CASSRPSAVAYF
CDR3 DNA: TGTGCCAGCAGCCGACCTAGCGCTGTGGCGTATTTT

V gene: TRBV4-3
D gene: -
J gene: TRBJ2-4
CDR3 length: 16
clone size: few
CDR3 protein: CASSQAQSLAKNIQYF
CDR3 DNA: TGCGCCAGCAGCCAAGCCCAGAGCCTAGCCAAAAACATTCAGTACTTC

V gene: TRBV11-2
D gene: -
J gene: TRBJ1-6
CDR3 length: 15
clone size: many
CDR3 protein: CASSLVAGENSPLHF
CDR3 DNA: TGTGCCAGCAGCTTAGTGGCAGGGGAAAATTCACCCCTCCACTTT

V gene: TRBV12-3/TRBV12-4
D gene: TRBD2
J gene: TRBJ2-3
CDR3 length: 14
clone size: many
CDR3 protein: CASSFASGRDTQYF
CDR3 DNA: TGTGCCAGCAGTTTCGCTAGCGGGAGGGATACGCAGTATTTT

V gene: TRBV5-5
D gene: -
J gene: TRBJ2-3
CDR3 length: 16
clone size: many
CDR3 protein: CASSSERRGNTDTQYF
CDR3 DNA: TGTGCCAGCAGCTCGGAGCGGAGGGGCAACACAGATACGCAGTATTTT

V gene: TRBV24-1
D gene: -
J gene: TRBJ2-1
CDR3 length: 13
clone size: few
CDR3 protein: CATSGQQGPKQFF
CDR3 DNA: TGTGCCACCAGTGGCCAGCAAGGTCCTAAGCAGTTCTTC

V gene: TRBV18
D gene: -
J gene: TRBJ2-6
CDR3 length: 17
clone size: -
CDR3 protein: CASSPTQGWSGANVLTF
CDR3 DNA: TGTGCCAGCTCACCAACCCAGGGGTGGTCTGGGGCCAACGTCCTGACTTTC

V gene: TRBV29-1
D gene: -
J gene: TRBJ1-2
CDR3 length: 14
clone size: few
CDR3 protein: CSVEGPEDIYGYTF
CDR3 DNA: TGCAGCGTTGAAGGGCCGGAAGATATCTATGGCTACACCTTC

V gene: TRBV29-1
D gene: TRBD1
J gene: TRBJ1-2
CDR3 length: 11
clone size: many
CDR3 protein: CSVAGQGARAF
CDR3 DNA: TGCAGCGTTGCGGGGCAGGGGGCGAGGGCCTTC

V gene: TRBV6-5
D gene: -
J gene: TRBJ1-1
CDR3 length: 13
clone size: many
CDR3 protein: CASSYRRGTEAFF
CDR3 DNA: TGTGCCAGCAGTTACAGAAGGGGAACTGAAGCTTTCTTT

V gene: TRBV4-2
D gene: -
J gene: TRBJ2-3
CDR3 length: 16
clone size: -
CDR3 protein: CASSQVTPQGRGTQYF
CDR3 DNA: TGTGCCAGCAGCCAAGTGACCCCACAGGGACGGGGTACGCAGTATTTT

V gene: TRBV29-1
D gene: -
J gene: TRBJ2-3
CDR3 length: 14
clone size: -
CDR3 protein: CSVNEGGGGDTQYF
CDR3 DNA: TGCAGCGTCAATGAAGGGGGCGGGGGAGATACGCAGTATTTT

V gene: TRBV6-5
D gene: -
J gene: TRBJ1-1
CDR3 length: 13
clone size: many
CDR3 protein: CASSYQGKTEAFF
CDR3 DNA: TGTGCCAGCAGTTACCAGGGAAAGACTGAAGCTTTCTTT

V gene: TRBV9
D gene: -
J gene: TRBJ1-2
CDR3 length: 14
clone size: -
CDR3 protein: CASSEGQANYGYTF
CDR3 DNA: TGTGCCAGCAGCGAGGGACAAGCTAACTATGGCTACACCTTC

V gene: TRBV29-1
D gene: TRBD1
J gene: TRBJ1-5
CDR3 length: 13
clone size: -
CDR3 protein: CSAGTGGNQPQHF
CDR3 DNA: TGCAGCGCCGGGACAGGGGGCAATCAGCCCCAGCATTTT

V gene: TRBV7-2
D gene: -
J gene: TRBJ2-3
CDR3 length: 15
clone size: few
CDR3 protein: CASSLVAGYTDTQYF
CDR3 DNA: TGTGCCAGCAGCTTAGTTGCGGGGTACACAGATACGCAGTATTTT

V gene: TRBV7-2
D gene: -
J gene: TRBJ2-3
CDR3 length: 14
clone size: few
CDR3 protein: CASSPAQVKDTQYF
CDR3 DNA: TGTGCCAGCAGCCCCGCTCAGGTGAAAGATACGCAGTATTTT

V gene: TRBV2
D gene: TRBD1
J gene: TRBJ1-5
CDR3 length: 14
clone size: many
CDR3 protein: CASTGTGGNQPQHF
CDR3 DNA: TGTGCCAGCACCGGGACAGGGGGCAATCAGCCCCAGCATTTT

V gene: TRBV7-2
D gene: -
J gene: TRBJ2-1
CDR3 length: 14
clone size: -
CDR3 protein: CASSRTGLMNEQFF
CDR3 DNA: TGTGCCAGCAGCCGGACTGGCCTCATGAATGAGCAGTTCTTC

V gene: TRBV3-1
D gene: -
J gene: TRBJ1-2
CDR3 length: 16
clone size: many
CDR3 protein: CASSQESSVTYYGYTF
CDR3 DNA: TGTGCCAGCAGCCAAGAGTCGTCAGTGACCTACTATGGCTACACCTTC